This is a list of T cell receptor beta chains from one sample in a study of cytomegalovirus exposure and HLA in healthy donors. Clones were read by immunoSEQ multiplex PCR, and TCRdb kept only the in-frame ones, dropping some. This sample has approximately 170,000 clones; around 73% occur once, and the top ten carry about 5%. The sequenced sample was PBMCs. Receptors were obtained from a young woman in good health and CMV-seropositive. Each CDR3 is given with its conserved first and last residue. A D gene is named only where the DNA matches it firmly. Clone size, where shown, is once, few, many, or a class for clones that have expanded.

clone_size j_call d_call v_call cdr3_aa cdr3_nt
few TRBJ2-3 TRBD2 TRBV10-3 CAISGSLAGGPDTQYF TGTGCCATCAGTGGATCCCTAGCGGGGGGGCCAGATACGCAGTATTTT
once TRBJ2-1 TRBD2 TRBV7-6 CASSQISGGIGNEQFF TGTGCCAGCAGCCAAATTAGCGGGGGAATAGGCAATGAGCAGTTCTTC
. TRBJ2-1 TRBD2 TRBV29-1 CSVELSPRGAYNEQFF TGCAGCGTTGAACTGTCCCCCCGGGGGGCCTACAATGAGCAGTTCTTC
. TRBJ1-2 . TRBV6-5 CASSPRGQGYGYTF TGTGCCAGCAGTCCCCGCGGGCAGGGGTATGGCTACACCTTC
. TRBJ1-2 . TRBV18 CASSPTSSGDYGYTF TGTGCCAGCTCACCAACGAGCTCCGGGGACTATGGCTACACCTTC
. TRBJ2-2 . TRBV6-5 CASSYSNRGTGELFF TGTGCCAGCAGTTACTCGAACCGGGGAACCGGGGAGCTGTTTTTT
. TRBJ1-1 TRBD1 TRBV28 CASSTFRQGMMNTEAFF TGTGCCAGCAGTACCTTCCGACAGGGTATGATGAACACTGAAGCTTTCTTT
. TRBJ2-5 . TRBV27 CASSLSGPDTTQYF TGTGCCAGCAGTTTATCGGGGCCAGATACGACCCAGTACTTC
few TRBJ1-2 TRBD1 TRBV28 CASSEGQTNYGYTF TGTGCCAGCAGTGAGGGACAGACTAACTATGGCTACACCTTC
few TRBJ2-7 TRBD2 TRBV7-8 CASSLASGGTYEQYF TGTGCCAGCAGCTTAGCATCGGGGGGGACCTACGAGCAGTACTTC
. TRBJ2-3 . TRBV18 CASSPKQGTDTQYF TGTGCCAGCTCGCCCAAACAGGGCACAGATACGCAGTATTTT
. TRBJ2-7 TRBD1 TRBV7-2 CASSRGTGGGEQYF TGTGCCAGCAGCAGGGGGACAGGGGGGGGTGAGCAGTACTTC
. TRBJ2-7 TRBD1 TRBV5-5 CASSPAGQGGDYEQYF TGTGCCAGCAGCCCGGCTGGACAGGGTGGAGACTACGAGCAGTACTTC
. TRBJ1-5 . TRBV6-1 CASVRGYSNQPQHF TGTGCCAGCGTTAGGGGGTATAGCAATCAGCCCCAGCATTTT
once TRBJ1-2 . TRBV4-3 CASSQDRSEGYTF TGCGCCAGCAGCCAAGATCGATCGGAGGGCTACACCTTC
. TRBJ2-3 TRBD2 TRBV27 CASSLKRGGGDTQYF TGTGCCAGCAGTTTAAAGCGGGGGGGCGGGGATACGCAGTATTTT
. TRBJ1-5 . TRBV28 CASSFGRVGNQPQHF TGTGCCAGCAGTTTTGGGAGGGTAGGCAATCAGCCCCAGCATTTT
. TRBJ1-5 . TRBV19 CASSNQKQFTSNQPQHF TGTGCCAGTAGTAACCAGAAACAGTTTACAAGCAATCAGCCCCAGCATTTT
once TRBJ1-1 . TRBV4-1 CASSPKTGFF TGCGCCAGCAGCCCGAAAACGGGGTTCTTT
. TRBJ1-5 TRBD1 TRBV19 CASSTPGQGGPRGNQPQHF TGTGCCAGTAGTACCCCGGGACAGGGTGGTCCAAGGGGCAATCAGCCCCAGCATTTT
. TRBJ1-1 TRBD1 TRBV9 CASSPFGTGGDAFF TGTGCCAGCAGCCCCTTCGGGACAGGGGGTGACGCTTTCTTT
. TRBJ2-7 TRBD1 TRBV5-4 CASSGDSSYEQYF TGTGCCAGCAGCGGGGACAGTTCCTACGAGCAGTACTTC
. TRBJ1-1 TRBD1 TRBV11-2 CASSLDLGQGATEAFF TGTGCCAGCAGCTTAGACCTCGGACAGGGTGCGACTGAAGCTTTCTTT
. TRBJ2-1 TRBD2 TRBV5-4 CASSSPASGSSYNEQFF TGTGCCAGCAGCTCCCCGGCTAGCGGCAGCTCCTACAATGAGCAGTTCTTC
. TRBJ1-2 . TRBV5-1 CASSLSGYTF TGCGCCAGCAGCTTGTCGGGCTACACCTTC
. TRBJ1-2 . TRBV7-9 CASRAELQGNYGYTF TGTGCCAGCAGAGCAGAGCTCCAGGGAAACTATGGCTACACCTTC
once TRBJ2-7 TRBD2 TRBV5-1 CASSPQTSGGAEQYF TGCGCCAGCAGCCCGCAGACTAGCGGGGGAGCCGAGCAGTACTTC
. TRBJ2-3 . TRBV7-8 CASSVDYGTQYF TGTGCCAGCAGCGTAGACTATGGGACGCAGTATTTT
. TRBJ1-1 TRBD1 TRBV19 CASRIPGQYTEAFF TGTGCCAGTAGGATACCGGGACAGTACACTGAAGCTTTCTTT
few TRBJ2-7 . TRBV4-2 CASSQELGQRGEQYF TGTGCCAGCAGCCAAGAGTTGGGACAAAGGGGCGAGCAGTACTTC
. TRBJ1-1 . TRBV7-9 CSSSIQGFITEAFF TGTTCCAGCAGCATCCAGGGGTTCATCACTGAAGCTTTCTTT
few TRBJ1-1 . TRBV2 CASSEPPRRGLNTEAFF TGTGCCAGCAGTGAACCACCTCGTCGGGGATTGAACACTGAAGCTTTCTTT
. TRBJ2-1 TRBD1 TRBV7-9 CASSTRDRGFNEQFF TGTGCCAGCAGCACCCGGGACAGGGGATTCAATGAGCAGTTCTTC
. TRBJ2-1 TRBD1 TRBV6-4 CASSRLSPGQGIDEQFF TGTGCCAGCAGCAGATTAAGCCCGGGACAGGGGATAGATGAGCAGTTCTTC
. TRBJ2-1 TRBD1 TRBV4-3 CASSQDHSGQYNEQFF TGCGCCAGCAGCCAAGATCATTCGGGACAGTACAATGAGCAGTTCTTC
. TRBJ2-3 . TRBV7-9 CSSSIGLSSGHTDTQYF TGTTCCAGCAGCATCGGACTCTCCAGCGGGCACACAGATACGCAGTATTTT
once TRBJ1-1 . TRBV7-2 CASSFRGGTEAFF TGTGCCAGCAGCTTTAGGGGGGGCACTGAAGCTTTCTTT
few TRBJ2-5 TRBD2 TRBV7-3 CASSLSGGLQETQYF TGTGCCAGCAGCTTATCGGGGGGGCTACAAGAGACCCAGTACTTC
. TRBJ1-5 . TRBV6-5 CASNSQGEAQHF TGTGCCAGCAACAGCCAGGGTGAGGCCCAGCATTTT
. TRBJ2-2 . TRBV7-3 CASSLNRAGDAGELFF TGTGCCAGCAGCCTTAACAGGGCGGGCGACGCCGGGGAGCTGTTTTTT
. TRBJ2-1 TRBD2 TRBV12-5 CASGMRLAGGIYNEQFF TGTGCTAGTGGTATGAGACTAGCGGGGGGGATATACAATGAGCAGTTCTTC
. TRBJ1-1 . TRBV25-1 CASSLAGEAFF TGTGCCAGCAGTCTAGCAGGAGAAGCTTTCTTT
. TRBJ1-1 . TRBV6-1 CASSVTENTEAFF TGTGCCAGCAGTGTGACAGAGAACACTGAAGCTTTCTTT
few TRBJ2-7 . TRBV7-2 CASSLVGGYHEQYF TGTGCCAGCAGCTTAGTAGGAGGGTACCACGAGCAGTACTTC
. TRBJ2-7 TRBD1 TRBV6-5 CASSYQGASYEQYF TGTGCCAGCAGTTACCAGGGGGCCTCCTACGAGCAGTACTTC
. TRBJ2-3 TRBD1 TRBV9 CASSTRQGFGTDTQYF TGTGCCAGCAGCACCCGACAGGGTTTCGGCACAGATACGCAGTATTTT
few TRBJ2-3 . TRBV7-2 CASSFQAGDTQYF TGTGCCAGCAGCTTTCAGGCCGGAGATACGCAGTATTTT
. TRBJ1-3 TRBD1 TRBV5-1 CASSFFGTGSNTIYF TGCGCCAGCAGCTTTTTCGGGACAGGGTCGAACACCATATATTTT
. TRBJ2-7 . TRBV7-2 CASSPRLVSYEQYF TGTGCCAGCAGCCCCCGACTAGTCTCCTACGAGCAGTACTTC
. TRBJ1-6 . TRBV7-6 CASSLLAGDNSPLHF TGTGCCAGCAGCTTATTGGCAGGCGATAATTCACCCCTCCACTTT
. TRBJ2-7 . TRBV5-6 CASSLEGLLDEQYF TGTGCCAGCAGCTTGGAAGGATTACTAGACGAGCAGTACTTC
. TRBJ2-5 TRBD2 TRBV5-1 CASSLGLAGGLETQYF TGCGCCAGCAGCTTGGGACTAGCGGGGGGGCTTGAGACCCAGTACTTC
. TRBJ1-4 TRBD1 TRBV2 CASRPDRDNEKLFF TGTGCCAGCAGACCTGACAGGGATAATGAAAAACTGTTTTTT
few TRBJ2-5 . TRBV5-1 CASSSLTGPGETQYF TGCGCCAGCAGCTCATTAACAGGGCCTGGGGAGACCCAGTACTTC
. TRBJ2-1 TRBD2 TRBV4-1 CASSQVDMGLSSYNEQFF TGCGCCAGCAGCCAAGTTGACATGGGACTAAGCTCCTACAATGAGCAGTTCTTC
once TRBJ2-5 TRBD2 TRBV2 CASSALTSGGIETQYF TGTGCCAGCAGTGCCTTGACTAGCGGGGGCATAGAGACCCAGTACTTC
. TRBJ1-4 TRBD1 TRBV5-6 CASSPDRTNEKLFF TGTGCCAGCAGCCCGGACAGGACAAATGAAAAACTGTTTTTT
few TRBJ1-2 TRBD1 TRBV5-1 CASSLAGQGFYGYTF TGCGCCAGCAGCTTGGCGGGACAGGGATTCTATGGCTACACCTTC
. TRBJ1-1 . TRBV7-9 CASSSPRDFEMNTEAFF TGTGCCAGCAGCTCCCCCCGGGACTTCGAAATGAACACTGAAGCTTTCTTT
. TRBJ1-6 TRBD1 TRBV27 CASSLGQGSPLHF TGTGCCAGCAGTTTGGGACAGGGTTCACCCCTCCACTTT